This section outlines one T cell receptor (beta chain) sequence together with its context. TCRdb's copy holds only in-frame clones and misses some; the assay was immunoSEQ multiplex PCR. The sample includes a few hundred thousand clones, roughly 86% of them seen just once. The sample belongs to a study of blood T cell repertoires in COVID-19. Study-level information: Donors in Cohort 3 who had recovered were those with two negative PCRs, healthcare professional clearance, or resolution of their symptoms. COVID-19 samples from acute and convalescent phases originated in the United States, Italy and Spain. T cells, B-cell-depleted T cells, or PBMCs provided the cDNA or gDNA that served as material.

The CDR3 has 13 residues. V lost 7 bases to trimming and J lost 11 bases, with 15 bases between them. Germline-derived CDR1 and CDR2 are SGHTA and FQGNSA. This TCR derives from a man aged 40-49 years in a cohort exposed to, infected with or recovered from COVID-19 (not recorded which). Sequenced input: PBMCs or T cells enriched from blood (not recorded which). V gene TRBV7-2 combines with J gene TRBJ1-6, with unresolved D. CDR3: CASNVLSSAPLHF. The DNA for the CDR3 is TGTGCCAGCAACGTCCTTAGTAGTGCACCCCTCCACTTT.